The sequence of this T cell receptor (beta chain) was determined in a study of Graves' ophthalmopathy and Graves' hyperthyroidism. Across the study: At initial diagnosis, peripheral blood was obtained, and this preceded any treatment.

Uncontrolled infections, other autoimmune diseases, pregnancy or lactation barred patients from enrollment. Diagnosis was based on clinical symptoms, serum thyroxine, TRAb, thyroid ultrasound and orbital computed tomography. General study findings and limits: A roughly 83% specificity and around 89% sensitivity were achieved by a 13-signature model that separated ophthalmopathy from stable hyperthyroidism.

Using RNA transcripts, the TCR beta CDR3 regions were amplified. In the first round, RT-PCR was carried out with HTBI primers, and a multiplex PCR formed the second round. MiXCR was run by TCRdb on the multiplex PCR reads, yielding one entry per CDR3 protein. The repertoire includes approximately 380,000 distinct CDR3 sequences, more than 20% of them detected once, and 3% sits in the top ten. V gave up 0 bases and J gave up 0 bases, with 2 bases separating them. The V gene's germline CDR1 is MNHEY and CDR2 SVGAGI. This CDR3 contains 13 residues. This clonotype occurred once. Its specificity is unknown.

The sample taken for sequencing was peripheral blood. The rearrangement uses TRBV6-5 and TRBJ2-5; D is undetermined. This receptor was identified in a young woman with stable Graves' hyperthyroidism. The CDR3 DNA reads TGTGCCAGCAGTTACTCACACCAAGAGACCCAGTACTTC. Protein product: CASSYSHQETQYF.